Sequencing of this TCR beta chain was carried out in a study of blood T cells in healthy people across ages. Study-wide results and limits: Donor CMV infection status was unknown, possibly confounding age-related changes in expanded clonotypes.

Each donor supplied ten milliliters of peripheral blood. In its sample, this clonotype was seen many times. The antigen is undetermined. V dropped 6 bases and J dropped 5 bases, with 11 bases sitting between them. The CDR3 consists of 13 residues. Together with a sample-barcoded 5' primer, a J-beta primer mix was included in a second PCR lasting about 6 to 11 cycles. TCRdb itself ran the 5' RACE reads through MiXCR, one entry per CDR3 protein. Here the sample spans 1.5 million to 2 million distinct CDR3 sequences, over 25% being singletons. This receptor was identified in a woman aged 25 to 45 in good health. Sequenced material: blood. This chain joins TRBV12-3 or TRBV12-4 and TRBJ2-1; D is unresolved. The CDR3 loop is CASSRTVDNEQFF. DNA for the CDR3: TGTGCCAGCAGCCGGACGGTAGACAATGAGCAGTTCTTC.